This T cell receptor beta chain was sequenced during a study of blood T cell repertoires in COVID-19 (dated by TCRdb to about 2020). Turning to the overall study: The collaborator samples originated in the United States, Italy and Spain and spanned the acute and convalescent phases of COVID-19. The material from the prospective study consisted of cDNA or gDNA derived from T cells, B-cell-depleted T cells, or PBMCs. Subjects who had been exposed to COVID-19, were actively infected with it, or had recovered from it provided the deeply sampled blood TCRbeta repertoires that made up the dataset. The repertoires were released in a freely available public database intended as a resource for research on the immune response to SARS-CoV-2. Samples came from the ongoing ImmuneRACE study (first 160 participants) plus 1,254 subjects from 6 global collaborators. A de-identified subject ID, COVID-19 status, age in years and sex were almost always included in the sample metadata. Where available, HLA class I and class II types were obtained from metadata supplied by the sample provider rather than from assay-based typing.

The germline V end is reduced by 0 bases and the J end by 6 bases; junction bases left unmatched: 11. Sequences SGHRS (CDR1) and YFSETQ (CDR2) are obtained from the germline V gene. There are 17 amino acids in the CDR3, from cysteine to phenylalanine inclusive. The retained sequence is limited to the CDR3, 51 bases, with the frame set at the first base. TCRbeta CDR3 regions were amplified from genomic DNA using the immunoSEQ Assay, a bias-controlled multiplex PCR. From the authors' description of their analysis: The number of nucleated cells in each sample was estimated from the amplification of reference gene primers within the assay. To quantify the absolute abundance of each unique TCRbeta CDR3 rearrangement, sequence reads were collapsed and filtered. For each sample, productive Simpson clonality was calculated by taking the square root of Simpson's diversity index across productive rearrangements. Held by TCRdb, this immuneACCESS table contains in-frame sequences only and omits some clones. Under half of the omission traces to an unresolved V gene where checked; the cause of the rest is unknown. The D gene and trimming were derived from the DNA, and the V and J assignments and clone size from that table. In all, the sample holds 95,000 to 150,000 clones, and roughly 89% of those were seen once. 3.8% of the sample is in the top ten clones.

Notes on this clone: This receptor's antigen is unknown. No much larger clonotype is one base removed from it; base qualities were not supplied.

In Seattle, one collaborating source enrolled patients while the infection was active and tracked those patients longitudinally over the course of disease. Whole blood was collected in K2EDTA tubes by collaborating institutions according to the institutions' own protocols. For TCRbeta analysis, collaborator samples were shipped as frozen whole blood, as isolated PBMCs, or as DNA extracted from either sample type. Overall study outcomes, separate from this receptor: The amount of clinical and demographic metadata varied by source and participant and was provided uncurated.

The receptor chain draws on TRBV5-1 and TRBJ1-2, and 10 junctional nucleotides match TRBD1. The origin of this receptor is an older woman with COVID-19, enrolled during active disease. Sequenced sample: peripheral blood. The DNA is as follows: TGCGCCAGCAGCTTGGAGGGACGGGACAGGGGCGTCGATGGCTACACCTTC. Its product reads: CASSLEGRDRGVDGYTF.